These 29 T cell receptor beta chains originate from one sample sequenced in a study of cytomegalovirus exposure and HLA in healthy donors. In the PCR, 60 Vbeta and 13 Jbeta primers were used. Some clones are missing from TCRdb's copy, which holds only in-frame ones; the method was immunoSEQ multiplex PCR. Of 140,000 or so clones in the sample, about four fifths were seen once. The sequencing input was PBMCs. The receptors derive from a man in his forties in good health and CMV-seronegative.

This clone has just a few counts. V and J are TRBV30 and TRBJ2-2; a possible D gene is TRBD1 (5 bases). This CDR3 comprises 13 residues. V lost 0 bases and J 6 bases, leaving 8 bases between the germline ends. CDR1 is GTSNPN, CDR2 SVGIG, per germline (reference sequence). Here the CDR3 DNA reads TGTGCCTGGAGTGTACCAGGGTCCGGGGAGCTGTTTTTT. It yields the protein CAWSVPGSGELFF.

The chain is built from TRBV5-8 and TRBJ2-7; the D gene is possibly TRBD1 (6 bases). The ends were cut back, 5 bases at V and 4 bases at J, with 19 bases in the middle. Germline lookup yields CDR1 SGHTS and CDR2 YDEGEE. The CDR3 is 15 amino acids. The CDR3 region is CASSHLTGTRYEQYF. In DNA, the CDR3 is TGTGCCAGCAGTCATCTAACAGGGACAAGATACGAGCAGTACTTC.

This clone was recorded a few times. The chain links TRBV19 to TRBJ2-7; 8 bases align to TRBD1. The CDR3 is 17 residues long. Germline V gene data show CDR1 as LNHDA and CDR2 as SQIVND (reference sequence). The J segment lost 1 base and the V segment lost 5 bases, leaving 13 bases of the junction unmatched. CDR3 amino acids: CASSAQGRDRFSYEQYF. The CDR3 bases are TGTGCCAGTAGTGCTCAAGGCAGGGACAGGTTTTCCTACGAGCAGTACTTC.

The rearrangement joins TRBV6-5 to TRBJ1-6; the D is unclear. The germline CDR1 and CDR2 sequences are MNHEY and SVGAGI. The CDR3 consists of 16 residues. V was clipped by 4 bases and J by 0 bases, with 10 bases between them. The DNA of the CDR3 is TGTGCCAGCAGTTTTCTACAGAGCTCCTATAATTCACCCCTCCACTTT. Translated, it gives CASSFLQSSYNSPLHF.

This clone was seen a handful of times. The V and J genes are TRBV5-6 and TRBJ1-2, with 7 bases aligning to TRBD1. CDR3 length: 16 amino acids. Germline CDR1 is SGHDT and CDR2 is YYEEEE. V shed 0 bases, J shed 1 base, and the junction held 6 bases outside the gene matches. CDR3 DNA: TGTGCCAGCAGCTTGGTCAGGCAGGGGGTTAACTATGGCTACACCTTC. This codes for CASSLVRQGVNYGYTF.

This clone was counted between two and nine times. V gene TRBV5-6 combines with J gene TRBJ2-4, with 9 bases fitting TRBD1. Germline V lookup: CDR1 SGHDT, CDR2 YYEEEE. The CDR3 totals 14 residues. The J segment lost 7 bases and the V segment lost 2 bases, leaving 4 bases of the junction unmatched. In DNA, the CDR3 is TGTGCCAGCAGCTTTTCTGGGACAGGGAACATTCAGTACTTC. This sequence encodes CASSFSGTGNIQYF.

This clone is medium-sized by share. The chain couples TRBV6-5 to TRBJ1-2; weak D call: TRBD1 (5 bases). The CDR3 runs 15 residues. Trimming took off 5 bases at V and 4 bases at J, with 17 bases between the two ends. The germline V gene has CDR1 MNHEY and CDR2 SVGAGI. The CDR3 DNA is TGTGCCAGCAGTCGCCGCGAAGGGGTTAGCTATGGCTACACCTTC. It encodes CASSRREGVSYGYTF.

The rearrangement links TRBV6-5 to TRBJ2-7; 9 bases match TRBD1. This CDR3 has 16 residues. Germline trimming cut 4 bases from V and 7 bases from J; bases unmatched to any gene: 14. Germline V lookup: CDR1 MNHEY, CDR2 SVGAGI. The CDR3 DNA sequence: TGTGCCAGCAGTTCTCTCCCCTTGGGACAGGGCAAGGAGCAGTACTTC. Its translation: CASSSLPLGQGKEQYF.

The chain employs TRBV6-1 and TRBJ2-5, with D perhaps matching TRBD2 (5 bases). The V end lost 9 bases, the J end lost 4 bases, and 9 bases lay between the germline ends. CDR3 size: 11 residues. The V gene's germline CDR1 is MNHNS and CDR2 SASEGT. The CDR3 spells CASRGPETQYF. The CDR3 DNA is TGTGCCAGTAGAGGGCCAGAGACCCAGTACTTC.

This clone has only one observation. This chain joins TRBV18 and TRBJ2-7; TRBD1 agrees at 10 bases. The CDR3 is 16 amino acids. J lost 5 bases, V lost 2 bases, and 9 bases had no gene match. Germline-derived CDR1 and CDR2 are KGHSH and LQKENI. The CDR3 nucleotides are TGTGCCAGCTCACCAGGGGGACAGGGGAGAGTCAACGAGCAGTACTTC. Protein product: CASSPGGQGRVNEQYF.

The chain is built from TRBV5-1 and TRBJ1-1, with D tentatively TRBD1 (5 bases). The germline gives CDR1 SGHRS, CDR2 YFSETQ. The CDR3 contains 14 residues. Trimming took 1 base from V and 3 from J, leaving 10 bases between them. Written as DNA, the CDR3 is TGCGCCAGCAGCTTGACCGACAGATACACTGAAGCTTTCTTT. It translates to CASSLTDRYTEAFF.

J is TRBJ2-2 and V is TRBV7-9; D is unresolved. The CDR3 has 16 amino acids. Germline values: CDR1 SEHNR, CDR2 FQNEAQ (reference sequence). V was shortened by 9 bases and J by 6 bases, with 23 bases between the two germline ends. The CDR3 is CASSLPAQAPPGELFF. CDR3 sequence (DNA): TGTGCCAGTTCGTTGCCCGCCCAGGCCCCACCCGGGGAGCTGTTTTTT.

The gene calls are TRBV7-2 and TRBJ1-3; D is uncertain. This CDR3 has 13 residues. V gave up 1 base and J gave up 3 bases, with 4 bases separating them. CDR1 SGHTA and CDR2 FQGNSA come from the germline V gene. CDR3 amino acids: CASSLVYGNTIYF. The CDR3 DNA sequence: TGTGCCAGCAGCTTAGTTTATGGAAACACCATATATTTT.

The rearrangement uses TRBV10-3 and TRBJ2-6; tentative D call: TRBD1 (5 bases). Trimming took off 2 bases at V and 0 bases at J, with 8 bases between the two ends. The CDR3 length is 16 residues. CDR1 is ENHRY and CDR2 is SYGVKD in the germline V gene. This CDR3 is CAISEGTGSGANVLTF. The CDR3 DNA sequence: TGTGCCATCAGTGAGGGTACAGGCTCTGGGGCCAACGTCCTGACTTTC.

The genes are TRBV15 and TRBJ2-7; 8 positions agree with TRBD1. Germline V gene sequence: CDR1 LNHNV, CDR2 YYDKDF (reference sequence). Trimming at V came to 5 bases and at J to 2 bases, leaving 5 bases not matched to a gene. The CDR3 runs 14 residues. The chain's CDR3 is CATSPRTGTYEQYF. The CDR3 bases are TGTGCCACCAGCCCCCGGACAGGGACCTACGAGCAGTACTTC.

The chain combines TRBV9 with TRBJ1-2, with 10 bases identical to TRBD1. Germline V CDR1 and CDR2: SGDLS, YYNGEE. The CDR3 is 14 amino acids. Losses at the gene ends were 0 bases for V and 4 bases for J; bases not matched to a gene: 0. CDR3: CASSVGTGGYGYTF. In nucleotides, the CDR3 is TGTGCCAGCAGCGTAGGGACAGGGGGCTATGGCTACACCTTC.

This chain links TRBV18 with TRBJ2-7, with a weak D call TRBD1 (5 bases). The CDR3 is made up of 13 amino acids. Germline CDR1 reads KGHSH; CDR2 reads LQKENI. V lost 4 bases and J 2 bases, leaving 9 bases between the germline ends. The CDR3 region has the DNA TGTGCCAGCTCACATGGGGCTGCCTACGAGCAGTACTTC. The encoded protein is CASSHGAAYEQYF.

The chain combines TRBV19 with TRBJ1-3; TRBD1 matches 8 bases. V lost 2 bases, J lost 8 bases, and 14 bases stayed unmatched. This CDR3 has 17 amino acids. The V gene's germline CDR1 is LNHDA and CDR2 SQIVND (reference sequence). The CDR3 loop is CASSILRRQGAGDTIYF. CDR3 nucleotide sequence: TGTGCCAGTAGTATACTGCGGCGGCAGGGGGCAGGAGACACCATATATTTT.

CDR3 amino acids: CASREGPGANVLTF. DNA of the CDR3: TGCGCCAGCAGGGAGGGTCCTGGGGCCAACGTCCTGACTTTC. This chain uses TRBV5-1 with TRBJ2-6, with D tentatively TRBD2 (6 bases). The CDR3 is 14 amino acids. Per germline, CDR1 SGHRS and CDR2 YFSETQ. The V end lost 5 bases, the J end lost 2 bases, and 8 bases lay between the germline ends.

This chain links TRBV12-5 with TRBJ2-5; TRBD1 might be the D (5 bases). CDR1 and CDR2 from the germline V gene are LGHNT and FRNRAP. This CDR3 is 15 amino acids long. V was pared by 3 bases and J by 2 bases, with 13 bases between. This CDR3 reads CASGLGQVGQETQYF. DNA of the CDR3: TGTGCTAGTGGTTTAGGACAAGTAGGGCAAGAGACCCAGTACTTC.

This chain connects TRBV10-2 to TRBJ2-1, with 10 nucleotides matching TRBD2. The CDR3 totals 15 residues. The J segment lost 4 bases and the V segment lost 3 bases, leaving 3 bases of the junction unmatched. Germline CDR1 and CDR2: WSHSY and SAAADI. The chain's CDR3 is CASSEGTSAYNEQFF. CDR3 coding DNA: TGCGCCAGCAGTGAAGGGACTAGCGCTTACAATGAGCAGTTCTTC.

V is TRBV6-1 and J is TRBJ1-6; 7 nucleotides align to TRBD1. Germline CDR1 reads MNHNS; CDR2 reads SASEGT. V was clipped by 2 bases and J by 9 bases; unmatched bases: 10. The CDR3 runs to 16 residues. The CDR3 nucleotides are TGTGCCAGCAGTGAATCCCCGGGACAGAGCGTTTCACCCCTCCACTTT. Protein sequence: CASSESPGQSVSPLHF.

This clone was recorded only once. The chain combines TRBV28 with TRBJ1-1; TRBD1 matches 8 bases. CDR3 length: 17 amino acids. The germline CDR1 and CDR2 sequences are MDHEN and SYDVKM. V lost 6 bases and J lost 4; bases outside the gene matches: 16. The CDR3 region is CASSLQPGGIPSTEAFF. The CDR3 DNA follows: TGTGCCAGCAGCCTTCAGCCAGGGGGCATTCCGAGCACTGAAGCTTTCTTT.

This chain links TRBV30 with TRBJ1-4; D may be TRBD1 (5 bases). Per the germline V gene, CDR1 is GTSNPN and CDR2 is SVGIG (reference sequence). The CDR3 has 12 residues. V lost 1 base and J lost 8, with 8 bases in between. DNA for the CDR3: TGTGCCTGGAGTGCCGGGGGGGAAAAACTGTTTTTT. The encoded protein is CAWSAGGEKLFF.

The chain is built from TRBV21-1 and TRBJ1-5. TRBV21-1 is a pseudogene. This CDR3 contains 11 residues. Here the CDR3 reads CASSNNQPQHF. In DNA, the CDR3 is TGTGCCAGCAGTAACAATCAGCCCCAGCATTTT.

A few counts support this clone. The V call is TRBV25-1, the J call TRBJ1-2, with 11 bases identical to TRBD1. J lost 8 bases, V lost 6 bases, and 11 bases had no gene match. The CDR3 has 15 residues. Germline-derived CDR1 and CDR2 are MGHDK and SYGVNS. CDR3 sequence reads: CASRGGGTGGHGYTF. The CDR3 coding sequence is TGTGCCAGCAGAGGGGGCGGGACAGGGGGTCACGGCTACACCTTC.

The rearrangement joins TRBV28 to TRBJ1-2; no clear D gene. This CDR3 comprises 14 residues. The germline V gene encodes CDR1 MDHEN and CDR2 SYDVKM. Trimming shortened V by 3 bases and J by 7 bases, and 15 bases separated the two germline ends. The CDR3 DNA sequence: TGTGCCAGCAGTTTGGTGGTGACCGGGTCTGGCTACACCTTC. Translation: CASSLVVTGSGYTF.

The chain has TRBV7-8 and TRBJ1-6; a weak D match, TRBD1 (5 bases). The V end was cut by 0 bases, the J end by 10 bases, with 13 bases between. Germline CDR1 and CDR2: SGHVS and FQNEAQ. The length of the CDR3 is 15 residues. DNA for the CDR3: TGTGCCAGCAGCTTAGCGGGAGGGGAAGGATCACCCCTCCACTTT. Translating gives CASSLAGGEGSPLHF.

This clone is a singleton in its sample. This sample includes further DNA sequences coding for the same CDR3. This sequence joins TRBV4-3 and TRBJ1-5, with a tentative D call TRBD1 (6 bases). CDR3 length equals 16 residues. The germline V gene encodes CDR1 LGHNA and CDR2 YSLEER. Trimming stripped 0 bases from V and 2 bases from J, with 11 bases between. The chain's CDR3 is CASSQDEAGGNQPQHF. The CDR3 DNA sequence: TGCGCCAGCAGCCAAGATGAGGCAGGGGGCAATCAGCCCCAGCATTTT.